The clone carrying this T cell receptor beta chain was recorded many times. RNA transcripts yielded amplified TCR beta CDR3 regions. Using the HTBI primer set, a first-round RT-PCR was run on the TCR CDR3. Each CDR3 protein is one row after TCRdb ran MiXCR on the multiplex PCR reads. The sample has around 690,000 distinct CDR3 sequences; around 21% are singletons. These data originate in a study of T cells in Graves' hyperthyroidism and ophthalmopathy. Study context: Pretreatment peripheral blood was obtained at initial diagnosis.

PBMCs were sourced from roughly 10 ml fresh peripheral blood. Per germline, CDR1 LGHDT and CDR2 YNNKEL (reference sequence). V shed 4 bases and J 4 bases; nucleotides not matched to a gene: 7. The CDR3 extends over 15 amino acids. This TCR was sampled from a man aged 25 to 40 with Graves' ophthalmopathy. This chain connects TRBV3-1 to TRBJ2-5, with 9 bases fitting TRBD1. The sequencing sample was made of blood. CDR3 region: CASSLRTGATETQYF. In DNA form, the CDR3 reads TGTGCCAGCAGCCTAAGGACAGGGGCCACAGAGACCCAGTACTTC.